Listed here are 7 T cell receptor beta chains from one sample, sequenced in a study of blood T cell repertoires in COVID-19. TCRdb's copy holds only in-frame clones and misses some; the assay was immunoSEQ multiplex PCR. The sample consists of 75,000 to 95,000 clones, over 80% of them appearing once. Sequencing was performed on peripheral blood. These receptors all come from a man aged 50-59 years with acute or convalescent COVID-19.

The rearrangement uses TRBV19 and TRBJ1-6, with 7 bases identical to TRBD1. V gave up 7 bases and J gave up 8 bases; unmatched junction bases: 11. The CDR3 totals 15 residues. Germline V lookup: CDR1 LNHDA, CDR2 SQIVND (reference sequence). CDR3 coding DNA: TGTGCCAGTAATGGCCAAGGCCAGGGGGATTCACCCCTCCACTTT. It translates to CASNGQGQGDSPLHF.

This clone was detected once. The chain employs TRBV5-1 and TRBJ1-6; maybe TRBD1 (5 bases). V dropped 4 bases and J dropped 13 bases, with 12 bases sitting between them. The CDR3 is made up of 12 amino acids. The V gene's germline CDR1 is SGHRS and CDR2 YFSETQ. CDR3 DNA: TGCGCCAGCAGCCTATCTGGGGGGCCCCTCCACTTT. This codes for CASSLSGGPLHF.

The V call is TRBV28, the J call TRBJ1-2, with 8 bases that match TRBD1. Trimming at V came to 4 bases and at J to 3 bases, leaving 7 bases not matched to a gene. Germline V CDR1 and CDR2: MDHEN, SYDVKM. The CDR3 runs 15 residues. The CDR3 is CASSSRDRTYYGYTF. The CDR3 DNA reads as TGTGCCAGCAGTTCCCGGGACAGGACATACTATGGCTACACCTTC.

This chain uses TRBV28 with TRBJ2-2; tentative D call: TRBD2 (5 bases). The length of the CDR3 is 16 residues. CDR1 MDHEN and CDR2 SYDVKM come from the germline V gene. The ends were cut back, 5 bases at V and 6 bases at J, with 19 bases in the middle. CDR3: CASSRGDMVEAGELFF. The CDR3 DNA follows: TGTGCCAGCAGTCGGGGTGATATGGTGGAGGCCGGGGAGCTGTTTTTT.

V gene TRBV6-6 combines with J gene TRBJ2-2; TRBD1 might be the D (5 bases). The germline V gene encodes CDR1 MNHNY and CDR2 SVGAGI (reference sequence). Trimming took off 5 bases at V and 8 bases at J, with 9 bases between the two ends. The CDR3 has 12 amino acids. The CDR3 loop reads CASSPQGGELFF. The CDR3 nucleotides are TGTGCCAGCAGTCCCCAGGGAGGGGAGCTGTTTTTT.

The CDR3: CASRAGGGFGYTF. CDR3 nucleotide sequence: TGTGCCAGCAGGGCTGGGGGGGGGTTCGGCTACACCTTC. This chain connects TRBV6-5 to TRBJ1-2, with a possible D match to TRBD1 (5 bases). This CDR3 spans 13 amino acids. The V end was cut by 6 bases, the J end by 8 bases, with 16 bases between. The germline CDR1 and CDR2 sequences are MNHEY and SVGAGI.

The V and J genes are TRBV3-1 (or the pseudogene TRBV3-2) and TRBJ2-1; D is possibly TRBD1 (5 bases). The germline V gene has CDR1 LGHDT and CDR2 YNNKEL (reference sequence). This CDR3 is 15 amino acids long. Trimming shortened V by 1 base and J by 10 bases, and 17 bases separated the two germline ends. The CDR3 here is CASSQAFQGKTEQFF. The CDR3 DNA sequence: TGTGCCAGCAGCCAAGCCTTTCAGGGAAAAACGGAGCAGTTCTTC.